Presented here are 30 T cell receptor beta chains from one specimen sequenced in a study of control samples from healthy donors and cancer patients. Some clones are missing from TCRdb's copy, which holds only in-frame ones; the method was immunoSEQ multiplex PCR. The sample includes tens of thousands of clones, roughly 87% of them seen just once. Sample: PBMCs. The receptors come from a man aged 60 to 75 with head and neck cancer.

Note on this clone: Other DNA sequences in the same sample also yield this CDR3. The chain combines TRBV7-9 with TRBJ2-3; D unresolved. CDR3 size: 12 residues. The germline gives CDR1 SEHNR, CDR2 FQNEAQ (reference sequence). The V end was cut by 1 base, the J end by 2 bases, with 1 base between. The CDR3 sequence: CASSLDTDTQYF. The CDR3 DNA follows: TGTGCCAGCAGCTTAGACACAGATACGCAGTATTTT.

The CDR3 is CASVWDSAYGYTF. Written as DNA, the CDR3 is TGTGCCAGTGTATGGGACAGTGCCTATGGCTACACCTTC. The chain joins TRBV2 to TRBJ1-2; 7 bases match TRBD1. Germline assignment: CDR1 SNHLY and CDR2 FYNNEI. The CDR3 has 13 residues. V gave up 9 bases and J gave up 4 bases; unmatched junction bases: 8. Together with reference TRBV2 and TRBJ1-2, the CDR3 gives the full variable domain: EPEVTQTPSHQVTQMGQEVILRCVPISNHLYFYWYRQILGQKVEFLVSFYNNEISEKSEIFDDQFSVERPDGSNFTLKIRSTKLEDSAMYFCASVWDSAYGYTFGSGTRLTVV.

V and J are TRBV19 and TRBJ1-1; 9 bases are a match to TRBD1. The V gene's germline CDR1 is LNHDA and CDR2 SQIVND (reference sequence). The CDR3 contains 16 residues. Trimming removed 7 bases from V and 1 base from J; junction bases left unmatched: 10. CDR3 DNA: TGTGCCAGTATTATCCGGGACAGGGCCTGGAACACTGAAGCTTTCTTT. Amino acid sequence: CASIIRDRAWNTEAFF.

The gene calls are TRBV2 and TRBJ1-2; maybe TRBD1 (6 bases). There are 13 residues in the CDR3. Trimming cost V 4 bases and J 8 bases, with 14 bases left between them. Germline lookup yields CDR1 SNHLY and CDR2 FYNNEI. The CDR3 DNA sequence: TGTGCCAGCAGTGCCCAACAGGGCTTCGGCTACACCTTC. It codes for CASSAQQGFGYTF.

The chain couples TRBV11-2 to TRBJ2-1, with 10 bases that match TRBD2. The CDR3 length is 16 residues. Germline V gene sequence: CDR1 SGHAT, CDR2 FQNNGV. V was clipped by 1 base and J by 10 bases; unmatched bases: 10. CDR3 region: CASSLGPSGSSFEQFF. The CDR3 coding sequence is TGTGCCAGCAGCTTAGGGCCTAGCGGGAGTTCATTCGAGCAGTTCTTC. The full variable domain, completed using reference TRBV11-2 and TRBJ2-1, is EAGVAQSPRYKIIEKRQSVAFWCNPISGHATLYWYQQILGQGPKLLIQFQNNGVVDDSQLPKDRFSAERLKGVDSTLKIQPAKLEDSAVYLCASSLGPSGSSFEQFFGPGTRLTVL.

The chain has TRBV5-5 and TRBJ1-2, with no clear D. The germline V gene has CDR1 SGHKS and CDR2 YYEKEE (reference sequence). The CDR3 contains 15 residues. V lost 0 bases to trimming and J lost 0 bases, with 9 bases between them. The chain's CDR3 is CASSLDPGANYGYTF. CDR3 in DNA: TGTGCCAGCAGCTTGGACCCAGGAGCTAACTATGGCTACACCTTC.

The CDR3 is CASRRPGQGARYEQFF. CDR3 DNA: TGTGCCAGCAGAAGGCCGGGACAGGGGGCGCGCTATGAGCAGTTCTTC. This chain uses TRBV28 with TRBJ2-1, with 12 positions matching TRBD1. The germline gives CDR1 MDHEN, CDR2 SYDVKM. V was clipped by 6 bases and J by 8 bases; unmatched bases: 11. The CDR3 sequence is 16 residues long. Full variable domain (rest looked up from reference TRBV28 and TRBJ2-1): DVKVTQSSRYLVKRTGEKVFLECVQDMDHENMFWYRQDPGLGLRLIYFSYDVKMKEKGDIPEGYSVSREKKERFSLILESASTNQTSMYLCASRRPGQGARYEQFFGPGTRLTVL.

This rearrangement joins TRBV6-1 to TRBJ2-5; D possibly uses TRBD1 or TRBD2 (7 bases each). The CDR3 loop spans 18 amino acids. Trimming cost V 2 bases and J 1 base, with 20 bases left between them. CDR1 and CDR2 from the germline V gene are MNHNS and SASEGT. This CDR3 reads CASSEMGWSGGGQETQYF. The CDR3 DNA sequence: TGTGCCAGCAGTGAAATGGGGTGGTCAGGGGGGGGCCAAGAGACCCAGTACTTC.

CDR3: CASRGYSLPQHF. The CDR3 bases are TGTGCCAGCAGAGGGTACTCACTGCCCCAGCATTTT. The gene calls are TRBV6-5 and TRBJ1-5; D is undetermined. The CDR3 has 12 amino acids. CDR1 and CDR2 from the germline V gene are MNHEY and SVGAGI. Trimming took 6 bases from V and 9 from J, leaving 12 bases between them.

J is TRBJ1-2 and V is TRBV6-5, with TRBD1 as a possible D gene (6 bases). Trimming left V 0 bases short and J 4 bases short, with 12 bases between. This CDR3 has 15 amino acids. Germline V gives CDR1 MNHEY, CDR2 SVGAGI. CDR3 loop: CASSYSGGPVYGYTF. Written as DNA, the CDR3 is TGTGCCAGCAGTTACTCGGGGGGCCCTGTCTATGGCTACACCTTC.

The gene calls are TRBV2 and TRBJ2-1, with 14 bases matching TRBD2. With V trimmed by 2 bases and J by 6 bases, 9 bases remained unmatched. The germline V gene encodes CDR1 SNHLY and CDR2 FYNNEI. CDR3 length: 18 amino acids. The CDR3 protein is CASSELGTSGSVGNEQFF. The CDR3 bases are TGTGCCAGCAGTGAACTTGGGACTAGCGGGAGTGTGGGCAATGAGCAGTTCTTC.

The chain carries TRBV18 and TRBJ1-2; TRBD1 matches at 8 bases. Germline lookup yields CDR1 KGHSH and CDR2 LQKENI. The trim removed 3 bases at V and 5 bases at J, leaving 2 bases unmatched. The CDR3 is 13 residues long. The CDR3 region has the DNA TGTGCCAGCTCACCGGGGACAGGATATGGCTACACCTTC. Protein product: CASSPGTGYGYTF.

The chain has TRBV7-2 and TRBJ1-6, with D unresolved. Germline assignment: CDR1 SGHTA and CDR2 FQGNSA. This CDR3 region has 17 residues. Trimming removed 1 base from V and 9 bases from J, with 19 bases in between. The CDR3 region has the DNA TGTGCCAGCAGCTTAGGGCCAGCCCCTACATTTGGTTCACCCCTCCACTTT. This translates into CASSLGPAPTFGSPLHF. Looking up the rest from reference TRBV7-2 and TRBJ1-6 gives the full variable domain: GAGVSQSPSNKVTEKGKDVELRCDPISGHTALYWYRQSLGQGLEFLIYFQGNSAPDKSGLPSDRFSAERTGGSVSTLTIQRTQQEDSAVYLCASSLGPAPTFGSPLHFGNGTRLTVT.

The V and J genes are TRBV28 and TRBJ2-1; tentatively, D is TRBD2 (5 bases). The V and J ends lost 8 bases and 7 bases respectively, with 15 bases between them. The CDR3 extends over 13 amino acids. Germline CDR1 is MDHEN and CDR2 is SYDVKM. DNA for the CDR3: TGTGCCAGCCTTACCCAAACTAGTAATGAGCAGTTCTTC. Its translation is CASLTQTSNEQFF.

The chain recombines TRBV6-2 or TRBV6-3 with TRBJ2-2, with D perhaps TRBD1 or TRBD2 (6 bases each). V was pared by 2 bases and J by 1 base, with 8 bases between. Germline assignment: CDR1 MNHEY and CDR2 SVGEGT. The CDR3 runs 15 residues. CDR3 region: CASSYEGGNTGELFF. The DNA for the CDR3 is TGTGCCAGCAGTTACGAGGGGGGGAACACCGGGGAGCTGTTTTTT.

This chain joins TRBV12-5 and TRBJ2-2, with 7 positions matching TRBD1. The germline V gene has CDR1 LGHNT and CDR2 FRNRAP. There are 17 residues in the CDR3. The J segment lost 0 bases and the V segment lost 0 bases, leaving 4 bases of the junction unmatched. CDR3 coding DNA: TGTGCTAGTGGTTTGGTTTCGGGGACAGCGAACACCGGGGAGCTGTTTTTT. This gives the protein CASGLVSGTANTGELFF. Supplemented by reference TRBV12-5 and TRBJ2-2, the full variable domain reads DARVTQTPRHKVTEMGQEVTMRCQPILGHNTVFWYRQTMMQGLELLAYFRNRAPLDDSGMPKDRFSAEMPDATLATLKIQPSEPRDSAVYFCASGLVSGTANTGELFFGEGSRLTVL.

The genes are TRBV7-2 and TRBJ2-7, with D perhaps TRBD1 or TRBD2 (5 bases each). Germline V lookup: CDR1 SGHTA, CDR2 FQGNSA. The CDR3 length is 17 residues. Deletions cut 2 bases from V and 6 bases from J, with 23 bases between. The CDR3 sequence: CASSLFPRGTSFGEQYF. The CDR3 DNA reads TGTGCCAGCAGCTTATTCCCCCGAGGGACCTCCTTCGGCGAGCAGTACTTC.

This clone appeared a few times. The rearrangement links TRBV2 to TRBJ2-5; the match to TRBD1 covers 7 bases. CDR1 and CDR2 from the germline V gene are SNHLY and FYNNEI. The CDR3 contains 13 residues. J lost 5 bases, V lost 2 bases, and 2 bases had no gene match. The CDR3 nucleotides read TGTGCCAGCAGTGAAAACAGGGGTGAGACCCAGTACTTC. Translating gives CASSENRGETQYF.

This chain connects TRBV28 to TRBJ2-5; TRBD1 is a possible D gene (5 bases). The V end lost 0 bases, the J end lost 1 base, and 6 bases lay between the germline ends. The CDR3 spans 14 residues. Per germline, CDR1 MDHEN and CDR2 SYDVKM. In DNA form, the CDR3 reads TGTGCCAGCAGTTTATGGACAGCCCAAGAGACCCAGTACTTC. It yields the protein CASSLWTAQETQYF.

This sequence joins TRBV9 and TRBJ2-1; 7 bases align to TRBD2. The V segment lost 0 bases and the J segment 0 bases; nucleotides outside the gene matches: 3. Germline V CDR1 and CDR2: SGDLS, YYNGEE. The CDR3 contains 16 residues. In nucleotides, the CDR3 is TGTGCCAGCAGCGTAGGCGGGAGAAGCTCCTACAATGAGCAGTTCTTC. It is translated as CASSVGGRSSYNEQFF.

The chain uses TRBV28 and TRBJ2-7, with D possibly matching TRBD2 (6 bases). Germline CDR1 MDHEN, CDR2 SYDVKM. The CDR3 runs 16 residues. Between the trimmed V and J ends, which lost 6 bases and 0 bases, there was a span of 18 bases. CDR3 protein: CASSLPRWGVSYEQYF. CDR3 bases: TGTGCCAGCAGCCTACCTAGGTGGGGGGTCTCCTACGAGCAGTACTTC.

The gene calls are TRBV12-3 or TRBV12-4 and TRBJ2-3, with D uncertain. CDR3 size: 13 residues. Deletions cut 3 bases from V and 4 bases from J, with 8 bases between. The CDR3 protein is CASSFEVPDTQYF. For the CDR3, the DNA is TGTGCCAGCAGTTTTGAGGTACCAGATACGCAGTATTTT.

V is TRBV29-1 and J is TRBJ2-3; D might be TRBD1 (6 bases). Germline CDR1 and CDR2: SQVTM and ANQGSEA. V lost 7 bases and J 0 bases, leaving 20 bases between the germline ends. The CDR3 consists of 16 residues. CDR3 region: CSADRRTETSTDTQYF. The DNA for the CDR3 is TGCAGCGCTGACCGTAGGACAGAAACTAGCACAGATACGCAGTATTTT.

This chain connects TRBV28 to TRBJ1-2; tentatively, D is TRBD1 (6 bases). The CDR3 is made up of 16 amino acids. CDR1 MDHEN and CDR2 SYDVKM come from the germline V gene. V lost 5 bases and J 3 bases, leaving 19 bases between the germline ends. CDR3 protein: CASSHGGGRYDYGYTF. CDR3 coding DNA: TGTGCCAGCAGTCACGGCGGGGGGCGATATGACTATGGCTACACCTTC.

In nucleotides, the CDR3 is TGTGCCAGCAGCCAATTAGCGGGAGGTCTCAATGAGCAGTTCTTC. Protein: CASSQLAGGLNEQFF. The V and J genes are TRBV4-2 and TRBJ2-1; 10 nucleotides line up with TRBD2. Germline-derived CDR1 and CDR2 are LGHNA and YNFKEQ. V lost 2 bases, J lost 6 bases, and 4 bases stayed unmatched. The CDR3 covers 15 residues.

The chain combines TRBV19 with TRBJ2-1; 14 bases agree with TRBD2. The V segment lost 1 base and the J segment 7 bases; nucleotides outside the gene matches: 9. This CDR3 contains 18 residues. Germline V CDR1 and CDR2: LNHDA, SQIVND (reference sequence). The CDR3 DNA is TGTGCCAGTAGTATAGCCCCGGGACTAGCGGGAGTGGTAAATGAGCAGTTCTTC. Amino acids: CASSIAPGLAGVVNEQFF.

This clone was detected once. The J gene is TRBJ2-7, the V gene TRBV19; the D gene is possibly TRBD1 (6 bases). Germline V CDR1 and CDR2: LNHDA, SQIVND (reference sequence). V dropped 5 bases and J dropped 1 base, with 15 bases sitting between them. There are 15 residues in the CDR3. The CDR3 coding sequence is TGTGCCAGTAGTGTAAGGGACACAACGTCCTACGAGCAGTACTTC. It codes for CASSVRDTTSYEQYF.

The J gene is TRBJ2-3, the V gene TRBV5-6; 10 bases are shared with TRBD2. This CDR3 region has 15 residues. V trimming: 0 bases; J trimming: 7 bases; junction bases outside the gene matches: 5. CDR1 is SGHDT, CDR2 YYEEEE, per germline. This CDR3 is CASSLEAGGPYTQYF. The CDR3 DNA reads TGTGCCAGCAGCTTGGAAGCGGGAGGGCCCTATACGCAGTATTTT.

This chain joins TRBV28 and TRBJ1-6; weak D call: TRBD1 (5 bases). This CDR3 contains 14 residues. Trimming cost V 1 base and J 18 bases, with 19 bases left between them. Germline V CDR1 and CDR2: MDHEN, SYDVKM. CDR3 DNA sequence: TGTGCCAGCAGTTTATCCCGTCCCCAGGGTTCGAACCACTTT. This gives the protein CASSLSRPQGSNHF. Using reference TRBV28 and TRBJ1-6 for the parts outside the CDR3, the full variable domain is DVKVTQSSRYLVKRTGEKVFLECVQDMDHENMFWYRQDPGLGLRLIYFSYDVKMKEKGDIPEGYSVSREKKERFSLILESASTNQTSMYLCASSLSRPQGSNHFGNGTRLTVT.

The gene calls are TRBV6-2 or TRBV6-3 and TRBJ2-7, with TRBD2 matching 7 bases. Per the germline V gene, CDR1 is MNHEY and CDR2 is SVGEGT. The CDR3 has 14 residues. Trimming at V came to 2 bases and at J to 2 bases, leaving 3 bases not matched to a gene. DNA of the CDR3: TGTGCCAGCAGTTACAAGCGGGATCCCTACGAGCAGTACTTC. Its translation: CASSYKRDPYEQYF.